The 23 T cell receptor beta chains in this list originate from one sample, sequenced in a study of shared clonotypes between healthy human individuals. The table came from immunoSEQ multiplex PCR; TCRdb's copy has only in-frame clones and leaves some out. The table has about 1.1 million clones, about 72% seen once. The sequencing input was memory CD4+ T cells from PBMCs. Stated subset: CD45RA-negative fraction. These receptors came from a man younger than 35 in good health. Some clones in this sample may be carry-over from other donors' samples.

The rearrangement joins TRBV4-2 to TRBJ1-1; 11 bases are a match to TRBD1. The V gene end was trimmed by 3 bases and the J gene end by 4 bases; junction bases not matched to a gene: 10. Germline V lookup: CDR1 LGHNA, CDR2 YNFKEQ. The CDR3 loop spans 17 amino acids. The CDR3 DNA follows: TGTGCCAGCAGCCAGGTGGACAGGGGGCCCGGGGTCACTGAAGCTTTCTTT. It translates to CASSQVDRGPGVTEAFF.

This sequence joins TRBV2 and TRBJ2-5; possible D gene TRBD2, 5 bases. Trimming cost V 5 bases and J 5 bases, with 21 bases left between them. The CDR3 spans 16 residues. Germline V lookup: CDR1 SNHLY, CDR2 FYNNEI. The CDR3 here is CASSNQRSRSGETQYF. CDR3 coding DNA: TGTGCCAGCAGTAACCAGCGGTCCCGTTCGGGGGAGACCCAGTACTTC.

The chain carries TRBV6-1 and TRBJ2-5, with 8 bases aligning to TRBD1. The CDR3 sequence is 14 residues long. The ends lost 7 bases at V and 2 bases at J; junction bases unmatched: 6. Germline CDR1 is MNHNS and CDR2 is SASEGT. CDR3 DNA sequence: TGTGCCAGCAATGCGGACAGGGCGCAAGAGACCCAGTACTTC. It encodes CASNADRAQETQYF.

V and J are TRBV7-8 and TRBJ2-1; no clear D. Trimming left V 5 bases short and J 2 bases short, with 19 bases between. The CDR3 loop spans 17 amino acids. Per germline, CDR1 SGHVS and CDR2 FQNEAQ. The CDR3, as DNA: TGTGCCAGCAGCCCGCGCCCCGGCGGAGAACCCTACAATGAGCAGTTCTTC. It encodes CASSPRPGGEPYNEQFF.

This rearrangement joins TRBV18 to TRBJ1-1, with 8 bases aligning to TRBD1. The junction had 7 bases not matched to a gene; V was cut back by 3 bases and J by 1 base. The CDR3 consists of 16 residues. CDR1 and CDR2 from the germline V gene are KGHSH and LQKENI. Written as DNA, the CDR3 is TGTGCCAGCTCACCGGTTTACGGACAGGGGAACACTGAAGCTTTCTTT. Encoded protein: CASSPVYGQGNTEAFF.

The genes are TRBV5-1 and TRBJ2-3; D unresolved. CDR1 is SGHRS and CDR2 is YFSETQ in the germline V gene. V dropped 1 base and J dropped 0 bases, with 3 bases sitting between them. The CDR3 runs to 13 residues. This CDR3 is CASSLHSTDTQYF. The CDR3 DNA is TGCGCCAGCAGCTTGCACAGCACAGATACGCAGTATTTT. Complete variable domain (other parts from reference TRBV5-1 and TRBJ2-3): KAGVTQTPRYLIKTRGQQVTLSCSPISGHRSVSWYQQTPGQGLQFLFEYFSETQRNKGNFPGRFSGRQFSNSRSEMNVSTLELGDSALYLCASSLHSTDTQYFGPGTRLTVL.

Points on this clone: Other DNA sequences in the same sample also yield this CDR3. The CDR3 DNA follows: TGTGCCAGCAGTTACCCTACAGCAACTAATGAAAAACTGTTTTTT. Its protein is CASSYPTATNEKLFF. V usage is TRBV6-6 and J usage is TRBJ1-4, with D uncertain. This CDR3 has 15 residues. Germline V gene sequence: CDR1 MNHNY, CDR2 SVGAGI (reference sequence). The ends were cut back, 2 bases at V and 0 bases at J, with 7 bases in the middle.

The rearrangement uses TRBV5-5 and TRBJ1-4; 7 bases agree with TRBD1. Germline trimming cut 2 bases from V and 8 bases from J; bases unmatched to any gene: 3. Germline CDR1 reads SGHKS; CDR2 reads YYEKEE (reference sequence). CDR3 length: 13 residues. As DNA, the CDR3 is TGTGCCAGCAGCTTAGGGGGCCGGGAAAAACTGTTTTTT. It specifies CASSLGGREKLFF.

The count of this clone is one. The junction departs from germline at one end; a sequencing error may be responsible. The chain employs TRBV4-1 and TRBJ2-7; D gene ambiguous. Germline V gene sequence: CDR1 MGHRA, CDR2 YSYEKL. This CDR3 region has 15 residues. The CDR3 DNA reads TGCGCCAGCAGCCAAGCGTGGACGCACTCCTACGAGCAGTGCTTC. This sequence encodes CASSQAWTHSYEQCF.

The V call is TRBV10-2, the J call TRBJ2-7; 9 bases agree with TRBD1. J was trimmed by 6 bases and V by 6 bases; bases with no gene match: 12. CDR3 length equals 15 residues. Germline lookup yields CDR1 WSHSY and CDR2 SAAADI. The CDR3 loop is CASRTGNRGRIEQYF. The CDR3 bases are TGCGCCAGCAGGACCGGGAACAGGGGGCGGATCGAGCAGTACTTC.

The chain employs TRBV7-2 and TRBJ2-7; D perhaps matches TRBD1 (6 bases). Germline V CDR1 and CDR2: SGHTA, FQGNSA. CDR3 length: 15 residues. The germline V and J ends were trimmed by 5 bases and 6 bases, with 20 bases remaining between them. CDR3 sequence reads: CASSQGNSLTGEQYF. The CDR3 DNA reads TGTGCCAGCAGCCAGGGGAACAGCCTCACCGGCGAGCAGTACTTC.

This rearrangement joins TRBV28 to TRBJ1-3; the D is unclear. V was shortened by 3 bases and J by 2 bases, with 14 bases between the two germline ends. The CDR3 totals 16 residues. Per germline, CDR1 MDHEN and CDR2 SYDVKM. CDR3 residues: CASSLAAVFAGNTIYF. In nucleotides, the CDR3 is TGTGCCAGCAGTTTGGCGGCGGTATTTGCTGGAAACACCATATATTTT.

The V and J genes are TRBV9 and TRBJ2-7, with 13 nucleotides matching TRBD2. Losses at the gene ends were 0 bases for V and 3 bases for J; bases not matched to a gene: 3. The CDR3 is made up of 16 amino acids. Germline V gene lookup returns CDR1 SGDLS and CDR2 YYNGEE. The CDR3 DNA sequence: TGTGCCAGCAGCGTAGCTGGACTAGCGGGAGACTACGAGCAGTACTTC. Protein sequence: CASSVAGLAGDYEQYF.

The J gene is TRBJ2-1, the V gene TRBV11-2; the D call may be TRBD1 or TRBD2 (6 bases each). The V end lost 7 bases, the J end lost 9 bases, and 16 bases lay between the germline ends. Germline-derived CDR1 and CDR2 are SGHAT and FQNNGV. The CDR3 loop spans 13 amino acids. The CDR3 protein is CASTRGGTFEQFF. The CDR3 nucleotides are TGTGCCAGCACCCGAGGGGGGACGTTTGAGCAGTTCTTC.

The V and J genes are TRBV7-2 and TRBJ2-3; a weak D match, TRBD2 (6 bases). This CDR3 region has 14 residues. The germline V gene has CDR1 SGHTA and CDR2 FQGNSA. Trimming stripped 4 bases from V and 6 bases from J, with 14 bases between. The CDR3 loop reads CASSSSGPGDTQYF. The CDR3 DNA follows: TGTGCCAGCAGCTCCAGCGGGCCCGGGGATACGCAGTATTTT.

The chain recombines TRBV5-1 with TRBJ2-1; TRBD2 matches 11 bases. The CDR3 runs to 17 residues. Per germline, CDR1 SGHRS and CDR2 YFSETQ. V trimming: 0 bases; J trimming: 5 bases; junction bases outside the gene matches: 7. This chain's CDR3 is CASSLGSGRAGNNEQFF. CDR3 DNA sequence: TGCGCCAGCAGCTTGGGTAGCGGGAGGGCCGGGAACAATGAGCAGTTCTTC.

This chain connects TRBV6-1 to TRBJ1-4; maybe TRBD1 (6 bases). The CDR3 runs 14 residues. Germline V gene data show CDR1 as MNHNS and CDR2 as SASEGT. V lost 9 bases and J 4 bases, leaving 15 bases between the germline ends. In nucleotides, the CDR3 is TGTGCCAGTCAACCAAGGGGGGGTAATGAAAAACTGTTTTTT. Encoded protein: CASQPRGGNEKLFF.

DNA of the CDR3: TGTGCCAGCAGCCAAGAGGGCGGGAGGCTAAACAATGAGCAGTTCTTC. Translation: CASSQEGGRLNNEQFF. The chain carries TRBV4-2 and TRBJ2-1; 8 bases align to TRBD2. CDR1 LGHNA and CDR2 YNFKEQ come from the germline V gene. V was clipped by 0 bases and J by 5 bases; unmatched bases: 6. The CDR3 totals 16 residues.

The chain joins TRBV19 to TRBJ1-4; D is possibly TRBD1 (6 bases). This CDR3 has 18 residues. The ends were cut back, 4 bases at V and 4 bases at J, with 22 bases in the middle. CDR1 and CDR2 from the germline V gene are LNHDA and SQIVND (reference sequence). CDR3 sequence reads: CASSTRRGTRAHNEKLFF. In DNA, the CDR3 is TGTGCCAGTAGTACCCGGAGGGGGACTCGAGCCCATAATGAAAAACTGTTTTTT.

The V gene is TRBV19, the J gene TRBJ2-7, with 7 bases matching TRBD1. Trimming at V came to 5 bases and at J to 2 bases, leaving 6 bases not matched to a gene. CDR3 size: 14 residues. Germline V lookup: CDR1 LNHDA, CDR2 SQIVND (reference sequence). CDR3 bases: TGTGCCAGTAGTGGTGACAGGGTCCCCTACGAGCAGTACTTC. This gives the protein CASSGDRVPYEQYF.

This clone turned up a few times. The V and J genes are TRBV6-5 and TRBJ2-7; D ambiguous. Germline CDR1 and CDR2: MNHEY and SVGAGI. V was clipped by 8 bases and J by 0 bases, with 14 bases between them. The CDR3 runs 14 residues. The CDR3 loop reads CASGTSTRSYEQYF. The CDR3 DNA is TGTGCCAGCGGAACCAGTACCCGCTCCTACGAGCAGTACTTC.

The V gene is TRBV7-2, the J gene TRBJ2-5; D gene ambiguous. The CDR3 is made up of 12 amino acids. CDR1 is SGHTA and CDR2 is FQGNSA in the germline V gene. Deletions cut 2 bases from V and 7 bases from J, with 8 bases between. CDR3 nucleotide sequence: TGTGCCAGCAGCTTACGACAATCGACCCAGTACTTC. Its protein is CASSLRQSTQYF.

This clone showed up many times. The same CDR3 is also encoded by other DNA sequences in this sample. The genes are TRBV29-1 and TRBJ1-1, with unresolved D. Germline-derived CDR1 and CDR2 are SQVTM and ANQGSEA. V was pared by 4 bases and J by 1 base, with 10 bases between. This CDR3 spans 13 amino acids. CDR3 nucleotides: TGCAGCGTTGGCGTGGGCGGGAACACTGAAGCTTTCTTT. Protein: CSVGVGGNTEAFF.